This entry describes one T cell receptor beta chain. The sample originates from a study of blood T cell repertoires in COVID-19. The data were produced by immunoSEQ multiplex PCR, yet TCRdb's version contains in-frame clones alone and is incomplete. There are under 500,000 clones in the sample; over 75% occur only once, and 1% to 1.3% lies in the top ten. The CDR3 has 14 amino acids. Germline CDR1 is MNHEY and CDR2 is SVGAGI. With 6 bases removed from V and 6 bases from J, the gap between germline ends came to 12 bases. Participants were aged about 18 to 89 years from around 26 US areas. Participants' reported clinical history set cohort assignment. Two negative PCRs, clearance, or symptom resolution characterized the recovered Cohort 3 donors.

V gene TRBV6-5 combines with J gene TRBJ1-6, with D perhaps TRBD1 (6 bases). The source of this sequence is a man aged 30 to 45 who had recovered from COVID-19. Sequenced: PBMCs or T cells enriched from blood (not recorded which). The CDR3 here is CASRLQGTNSPLHF. In DNA, the CDR3 is TGTGCCAGCAGATTACAGGGTACTAATTCACCCCTCCACTTT.